A single sample is the source of the 28 T cell receptor beta chains below, sequenced in a study of control samples from healthy donors and cancer patients. The table came from immunoSEQ multiplex PCR; TCRdb's copy has only in-frame clones and leaves some out. Of 350,000 to 450,000 clones in the sample, around 90% are singletons; the top ten hold 5.5% to 8%. The specimen sequenced was PBMCs. The receptors here all came from a man aged 40-49 years with head and neck cancer.

CDR3 coding DNA: TGCGCCAGCAGCACTGTGGGGGAAGGGAGACCCCTCCACTTT. Translating gives CASSTVGEGRPLHF. J is TRBJ1-6 and V is TRBV5-1; D is possibly TRBD1 (5 bases). V was pared by 4 bases and J by 12 bases, with 17 bases between. The CDR3 has 14 residues. CDR1 and CDR2 (germline): SGHRS, YFSETQ.

This chain links TRBV6-2 or TRBV6-3 with TRBJ2-3; TRBD2 matches 11 bases. Looked up from germline, CDR1 is MNHEY and CDR2 is SVGEGT. The CDR3 contains 19 residues. Trimming at V came to 5 bases and at J to 0 bases, leaving 13 bases not matched to a gene. The CDR3 spells CASSTTSGGLQYSTDTQYF. The CDR3 DNA reads as TGTGCCAGCAGTACCACTAGCGGGGGCCTACAATACAGCACAGATACGCAGTATTTT.

The chain joins TRBV21-1 to TRBJ2-7; whether TRBD1, the table's D call, matches the DNA was not checked. TRBV21-1 is termed a pseudogene. The CDR3 spans 17 residues. CDR3: CASTLVVRTGMVYEQYF. The CDR3 DNA follows: TGTGCCAGCACCCTAGTTGTCAGGACAGGGATGGTCTACGAGCAGTACTTC.

The rearrangement joins TRBV11-2 to TRBJ1-1; D call uncertain. Germline lookup yields CDR1 SGHAT and CDR2 FQNNGV. This CDR3 is 15 amino acids long. The V and J ends lost 0 bases and 0 bases respectively, with 8 bases between them. The CDR3: CASSLDAGLNTEAFF. The DNA for the CDR3 is TGTGCCAGCAGCTTAGATGCCGGGTTGAACACTGAAGCTTTCTTT.

A note on this clone: This CDR3 is also generated by other DNA sequences in the sample. The chain recombines TRBV6-5 with TRBJ2-5; weak D call: TRBD1 (6 bases). V was pared by 6 bases and J by 9 bases, with 14 bases between. CDR1 and CDR2 from the germline V gene are MNHEY and SVGAGI. This CDR3 spans 12 amino acids. In DNA, the CDR3 is TGTGCCAGCAGGTTACAGGGTCCGGCCCAGTACTTC. This sequence encodes CASRLQGPAQYF.

J is TRBJ2-7 and V is TRBV29-1; 7 bases are a match to TRBD2. V was pared by 5 bases and J by 3 bases, with 16 bases of the junction left unmatched. Germline CDR1 SQVTM, CDR2 ANQGSEA. The CDR3 contains 16 residues. The CDR3 region is CSVWGVRAGALYEQYF. DNA of the CDR3: TGCAGCGTTTGGGGGGTCAGGGCGGGAGCTCTCTACGAGCAGTACTTC.

The V call is TRBV30, the J call TRBJ1-5, with unresolved D. Germline V lookup: CDR1 GTSNPN, CDR2 SVGIG (reference sequence). V lost 0 bases to trimming and J lost 9 bases, with 9 bases between them. The CDR3 runs to 12 residues. The chain's CDR3 is CAWSVGERPQHF. CDR3 nucleotide sequence: TGTGCCTGGAGTGTAGGAGAGCGGCCCCAGCATTTT.

The table lists this clone with a count of one. The chain joins TRBV4-3 to TRBJ1-1; 7 bases agree with TRBD1. From germline, CDR1 is LGHNA and CDR2 YSLEER. This CDR3 comprises 16 residues. Trimming cost V 3 bases and J 6 bases; bases outside gene matches: 13. The CDR3 coding sequence is TGCGCCAGCAGCCAGGTCACAGGGGCCAGACCACCTGAAGCTTTCTTT. Protein: CASSQVTGARPPEAFF.

The CDR3, as DNA: TGTGCCAGTAGTATCCGAGGACTAGCGGTTTTCGGGCAGTACTTC. Translated: CASSIRGLAVFGQYF. The rearrangement joins TRBV19 to TRBJ2-7; 10 bases map to TRBD2. V was pared by 3 bases and J by 9 bases, with 11 bases of the junction left unmatched. Germline CDR1 reads LNHDA; CDR2 reads SQIVND (reference sequence). The CDR3 has 15 residues. Looking up the rest from reference TRBV19 and TRBJ2-7 gives the full variable domain: DGGITQSPKYLFRKEGQNVTLSCEQNLNHDAMYWYRQDPGQGLRLIYYSQIVNDFQKGDIAEGYSVSREKKESFPLTVTSAQKNPTAFYLCASSIRGLAVFGQYFGPGTRLTVT.

V usage is TRBV15 and J usage is TRBJ2-3; 7 positions match TRBD1. This CDR3 spans 15 amino acids. J was trimmed by 0 bases and V by 3 bases; bases with no gene match: 3. The V gene's germline CDR1 is LNHNV and CDR2 YYDKDF (reference sequence). The chain's CDR3 is CATSSRQGSTDTQYF. CDR3 DNA: TGTGCCACCAGCAGCCGACAGGGTAGCACAGATACGCAGTATTTT.

CDR3: CASRLRGETSTDTQYF. The CDR3 DNA is TGTGCCAGCAGGTTACGGGGCGAAACCAGCACAGATACGCAGTATTTT. This chain joins TRBV27 and TRBJ2-3, with D perhaps being TRBD1 or TRBD2 (5 bases each). Germline assignment: CDR1 MNHEY and CDR2 SMNVEV (reference sequence). The CDR3 runs 16 residues. Trimming stripped 6 bases from V and 0 bases from J, with 16 bases between.

This clone came up once. The rearrangement uses TRBV28 and TRBJ2-7, with 7 bases aligning to TRBD1. This CDR3 has 14 residues. Germline V gene sequence: CDR1 MDHEN, CDR2 SYDVKM. The junction had 4 bases not matched to a gene; V was cut back by 3 bases and J by 2 bases. Written as DNA, the CDR3 is TGTGCCAGCAGTTTCACTGACAGGGCCTACGAGCAGTACTTC. Protein sequence: CASSFTDRAYEQYF.

Only one count was recorded for this clone. The rearrangement joins TRBV5-1 to TRBJ1-2, with D possibly matching TRBD1 (6 bases). The V and J ends lost 4 bases and 1 base respectively, with 14 bases between them. CDR1 is SGHRS, CDR2 YFSETQ, per germline. CDR3 length equals 15 residues. This chain's CDR3 is CASSRWTEINYGYTF. CDR3 DNA: TGCGCCAGCAGCCGATGGACAGAGATTAACTATGGCTACACCTTC.

The chain combines TRBV3-1 (or the pseudogene TRBV3-2) with TRBJ1-3; D remains unclear. This CDR3 has 14 residues. Between the trimmed V and J ends, which lost 4 bases and 3 bases, there was a span of 10 bases. Germline V gene data show CDR1 as LGHDT and CDR2 as YNNKEL (reference sequence). The CDR3 DNA reads as TGTGCCAGCAGCCGAGGACCCCTTGGAAACACCATATATTTT. Translation gives CASSRGPLGNTIYF.

The V and J genes are TRBV19 and TRBJ2-4, with D possibly TRBD1 on 6 matching bases. This CDR3 is 12 amino acids long. Germline V CDR1 and CDR2: LNHDA, SQIVND (reference sequence). V was clipped by 5 bases and J by 8 bases, with 10 bases between them. The DNA for the CDR3 is TGTGCCAGTAGTGACAGGATTGACATTCAGTACTTC. Its protein is CASSDRIDIQYF.

The chain carries TRBV28 and TRBJ1-2; 7 nucleotides match TRBD1. From germline, CDR1 is MDHEN and CDR2 SYDVKM. This CDR3 region has 15 residues. J was trimmed by 8 bases and V by 4 bases; bases with no gene match: 13. The CDR3 loop is CASSSRQGRMRGYTF. CDR3 sequence (DNA): TGTGCCAGCAGTTCACGACAGGGTAGGATGCGGGGCTACACCTTC.

CDR3 coding DNA: TGTGCCACCAGTCCGACTAGCGGGGGCTACAATGAGCAGTTCTTC. Its translation: CATSPTSGGYNEQFF. The chain links TRBV24-1 to TRBJ2-1; 12 positions match TRBD2. The junction had 2 bases not matched to a gene; V was cut back by 6 bases and J by 3 bases. This CDR3 is built from 15 residues. Germline V gene lookup returns CDR1 KGHDR and CDR2 SFDVKD.

The CDR3 loop reads CASSQAPRLAEPTDTQYF. Here the CDR3 DNA reads TGCGCCAGCAGCCAAGCCCCCAGACTAGCGGAGCCCACAGATACGCAGTATTTT. V and J are TRBV4-1 and TRBJ2-3; 9 bases map to TRBD2. The CDR3 consists of 18 residues. Germline CDR1 is MGHRA and CDR2 is YSYEKL. V lost 1 base to trimming and J lost 2 bases; unmatched junction nucleotides: 10.

V usage is TRBV13 and J usage is TRBJ2-3; 7 bases map to TRBD1. Germline CDR1 and CDR2: PRHDT and FYEKMQ (reference sequence). CDR3 length equals 16 residues. The J segment lost 0 bases and the V segment lost 1 base, leaving 4 bases of the junction unmatched. In DNA form, the CDR3 reads TGTGCCAGCAGCTTAGACAGGGGTCCTAGCACAGATACGCAGTATTTT. Protein product: CASSLDRGPSTDTQYF.

The chain is built from TRBV25-1 and TRBJ2-5; weak D call: TRBD1 (7 bases). The CDR3 length is 13 residues. Per germline, CDR1 MGHDK and CDR2 SYGVNS. Trimming pared 3 bases from V and 4 bases from J, leaving 9 bases between. The CDR3 spells CASSDRGVETQYF. Here the CDR3 DNA reads TGTGCCAGCAGTGACAGGGGGGTAGAGACCCAGTACTTC.

This clone was seen once. This chain connects TRBV21-1 to TRBJ2-7; the D call TRBD1 from the table was never checked on the DNA. TRBV21-1 is termed a pseudogene. There are 14 residues in the CDR3. CDR3 DNA: TGTGCCAGCAGCACCCGGGACAGGGTCCACGAGCAGTACTTC. Its translation: CASSTRDRVHEQYF.

The genes are TRBV28 and TRBJ1-1; 8 bases are shared with TRBD1. Germline V lookup: CDR1 MDHEN, CDR2 SYDVKM. This CDR3 spans 15 amino acids. V lost 7 bases to trimming and J lost 8 bases; unmatched junction nucleotides: 15. DNA of the CDR3: TGTGCCAGCACTTTGACGACAGGGGCCCCTGGAGAAGCTTTCTTT. Amino acids: CASTLTTGAPGEAFF.

The chain combines TRBV6-6 with TRBJ2-7; 7 bases fit TRBD1. The CDR3 is made up of 16 amino acids. V was clipped by 4 bases and J by 5 bases; unmatched bases: 14. Germline V CDR1 and CDR2: MNHNY, SVGAGI (reference sequence). The chain's CDR3 is CASSSQAADRTHEQYF. The CDR3 coding sequence is TGTGCCAGCAGTTCTCAAGCCGCGGACAGGACCCACGAGCAGTACTTC.

The chain employs TRBV3-1 (or the pseudogene TRBV3-2) and TRBJ1-2; D call uncertain. V was clipped by 4 bases and J by 4 bases, with 16 bases between them. Per germline, CDR1 LGHDT and CDR2 YNNKEL (reference sequence). This CDR3 contains 15 residues. The CDR3 sequence is CASSLGDGNLYGYTF. Written as DNA, the CDR3 is TGTGCCAGCAGCCTCGGCGACGGGAACCTCTATGGCTACACCTTC.

The chain uses TRBV6-6 and TRBJ2-7; D is possibly TRBD1 (6 bases). This CDR3 contains 16 residues. V dropped 5 bases and J dropped 5 bases, with 22 bases sitting between them. The germline V gene has CDR1 MNHNY and CDR2 SVGAGI (reference sequence). The CDR3 loop is CASSRLLAQGYHEQYF. CDR3 sequence (DNA): TGTGCCAGCAGTCGACTCCTCGCTCAGGGGTACCACGAGCAGTACTTC.

The chain uses TRBV27 and TRBJ2-2; D may correspond to TRBD1 or TRBD2 (6 bases each). Looked up from germline, CDR1 is MNHEY and CDR2 is SMNVEV (reference sequence). This CDR3 contains 16 residues. Trimming took off 10 bases at V and 2 bases at J, with 20 bases between the two ends. CDR3 sequence reads: CATRSVGGLNTGELFF. CDR3 DNA: TGTGCCACCCGGAGCGTGGGGGGCCTAAACACCGGGGAGCTGTTTTTT.

The chain couples TRBV6-2 or TRBV6-3 to TRBJ2-1; D is possibly TRBD2 (6 bases). Germline V gives CDR1 MNHEY, CDR2 SVGEGT. Trimming pared 0 bases from V and 4 bases from J, leaving 13 bases between. The CDR3 has 16 amino acids. CDR3 region: CASSYSSTGVYNEQFF. The DNA for the CDR3 is TGTGCCAGCAGTTACTCGAGTACGGGGGTGTACAATGAGCAGTTCTTC.

The rearrangement links TRBV5-6 to TRBJ1-2, with 9 bases aligning to TRBD1. The CDR3 sequence is 15 residues long. Germline-derived CDR1 and CDR2 are SGHDT and YYEEEE. V shed 4 bases, J shed 4 bases, and the junction held 8 bases outside the gene matches. Here the CDR3 DNA reads TGTGCCAGCAGCGCCTACAGGGGGCGCGCCTATGGCTACACCTTC. Translating gives CASSAYRGRAYGYTF.